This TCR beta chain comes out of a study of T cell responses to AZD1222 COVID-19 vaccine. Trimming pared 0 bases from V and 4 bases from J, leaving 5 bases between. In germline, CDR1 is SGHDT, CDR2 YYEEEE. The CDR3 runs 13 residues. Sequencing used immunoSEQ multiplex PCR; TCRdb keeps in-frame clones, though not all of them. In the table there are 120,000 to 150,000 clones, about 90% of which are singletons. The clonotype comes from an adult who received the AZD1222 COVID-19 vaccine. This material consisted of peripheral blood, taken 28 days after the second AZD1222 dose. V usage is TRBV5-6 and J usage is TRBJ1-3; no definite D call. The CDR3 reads CASSLDLGNTIYF. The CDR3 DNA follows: TGTGCCAGCAGCTTGGACTTAGGAAACACCATATATTTT.